This is a list of T cell receptor beta chains from one sample in a study of blood T cell repertoires in COVID-19. Assay used: immunoSEQ multiplex PCR; TCRdb lists only in-frame clones, some missing. The data contain 230,000 or so clones, about 91% of them singletons. Sequencing used PBMCs or T cells enriched from blood (not recorded which). These TCRs come from a woman aged 50 to 60 with acute COVID-19. Both conserved end residues are part of each CDR3. D genes are given only for firm matches. Some rows mark clone size as missing; the rest say once, few, many or name a class of expanded clone.

V: TRBV4-2
D: TRBD1
size: .
J: TRBJ1-1
DNA: TGTGCCAGCAGCCCGGACAGGGGGCCAAGGAACACTGAAGCTTTCTTT
CDR3: CASSPDRGPRNTEAFF

V: TRBV29-1
D: TRBD1
size: .
J: TRBJ2-3
DNA: TGCAGCGTGCGGACAGGGAGCAGCACAGATACGCAGTATTTT
CDR3: CSVRTGSSTDTQYF

V: TRBV2
D: .
size: once
J: TRBJ2-3
DNA: TGTGCCAGCAGTGAAGAGCGGACAGCAGGCACAGATACGCAGTATTTT
CDR3: CASSEERTAGTDTQYF

V: TRBV28
D: .
size: .
J: TRBJ1-2
DNA: TGTGCCAGCAAAGTACTTAACTATGGCTACACCTTC
CDR3: CASKVLNYGYTF

V: TRBV28
D: .
size: .
J: TRBJ2-7
DNA: TGTGCCAGCAGCCTCCTCTTTATGAGCTCCTACGAGCAGTACTTC
CDR3: CASSLLFMSSYEQYF

V: TRBV27
D: .
size: .
J: TRBJ1-1
DNA: TGTGCCAGCAGTTTATCCACAGCCGGGAACACTGAAGCTTTCTTT
CDR3: CASSLSTAGNTEAFF

V: TRBV5-1
D: .
size: .
J: TRBJ2-1
DNA: TGCGCCAGCAAGCGGGTCGAGGCGGGTCAGGGGGATGAGCAGTTCTTC
CDR3: CASKRVEAGQGDEQFF

V: TRBV28
D: TRBD1
size: few
J: TRBJ1-3
DNA: TGTGCCAGCAGTCTGGGACAGGCGAGCTCTGGAAACACCATATATTTT
CDR3: CASSLGQASSGNTIYF

V: TRBV7-9
D: TRBD1
size: .
J: TRBJ2-7
DNA: TGTGCCAGCAGCCCCGGGACAGTCTACGAGCAGTACTTC
CDR3: CASSPGTVYEQYF

V: TRBV19
D: TRBD1
size: .
J: TRBJ2-1
DNA: TGTGCCAGTAGTACCCCAACCGACAGGGACTCCTACAATGAGCAGTTCTTC
CDR3: CASSTPTDRDSYNEQFF

V: TRBV18
D: .
size: .
J: TRBJ2-1
DNA: TGTGCCAGCTCCCCGTTGGGCAGGGTGGGAAATGAGCAGTTCTTC
CDR3: CASSPLGRVGNEQFF